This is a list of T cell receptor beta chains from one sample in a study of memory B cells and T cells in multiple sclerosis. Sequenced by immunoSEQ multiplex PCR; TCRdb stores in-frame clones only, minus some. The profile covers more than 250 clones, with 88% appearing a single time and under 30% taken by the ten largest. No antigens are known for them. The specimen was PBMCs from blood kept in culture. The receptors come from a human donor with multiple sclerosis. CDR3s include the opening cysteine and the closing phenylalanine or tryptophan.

CDR3 protein: CASRQTGSSEQYF
J gene: TRBJ2-7
V gene: TRBV11-2

CDR3 protein: CASCDFIPGKTYGYTF
J gene: TRBJ1-2
V gene: TRBV5-4

CDR3 protein: CASSQTITSGAMNEQFF
J gene: TRBJ2-1
V gene: TRBV4-1

CDR3 protein: CATSRLADSSGFEYEQFF
J gene: TRBJ2-1
V gene: TRBV15

CDR3 protein: CASSAHTGAGELFF
J gene: TRBJ2-2
V gene: TRBV9

CDR3 protein: CSADRNTEAFF
J gene: TRBJ1-1
V gene: TRBV20-1

CDR3 protein: CASSHGQGAASGANVLTF
J gene: TRBJ2-6
V gene: TRBV5-1

CDR3 protein: CASSLDRWRGIYGGYTF
J gene: TRBJ1-2
V gene: TRBV11-2

CDR3 protein: CASSVRGSHSGNTIYF
J gene: TRBJ1-3
V gene: TRBV2

CDR3 protein: CASSHWIQAYSNQPQHF
J gene: TRBJ1-5
V gene: TRBV23-1

CDR3 protein: CASSLGTSGGTYEQYF
J gene: TRBJ2-7
V gene: TRBV5-5

CDR3 protein: CASSYHSVVRKIYGYTF
J gene: TRBJ1-2
V gene: TRBV16

CDR3 protein: CASSATGAGNQPQHF
J gene: TRBJ1-5
V gene: TRBV7-9

CDR3 protein: CASSLTGTGWNTEAFF
J gene: TRBJ1-1
V gene: TRBV5-1

CDR3 protein: CASSEGRGRYGYTF
J gene: TRBJ1-2
V gene: TRBV6-1

CDR3 protein: CASSLTGGNQPQHF
J gene: TRBJ1-5
V gene: TRBV5-1

CDR3 protein: CASTQATVSTDTQYF
J gene: TRBJ2-3
V gene: TRBV27

CDR3 protein: CASSYGGGGYNEQFF
J gene: TRBJ2-1
V gene: TRBV11-2

CDR3 protein: CASSVRTGGKDTQYF
J gene: TRBJ2-3
V gene: TRBV4-1

CDR3 protein: CATRGGGNEETQYF
J gene: TRBJ2-5
V gene: TRBV4-1

CDR3 protein: CASSSPGGFSYNEQFF
J gene: TRBJ2-1
V gene: TRBV27

CDR3 protein: CASTDRYSYEQYF
J gene: -
V gene: TRBV7-9

CDR3 protein: CASSSVRGTGELFF
J gene: TRBJ2-2
V gene: TRBV5-1

CDR3 protein: CASSPAGQGVGYTF
J gene: TRBJ1-2
V gene: TRBV6-1

CDR3 protein: CAPPRRELYEQYF
J gene: TRBJ2-7
V gene: TRBV10-1